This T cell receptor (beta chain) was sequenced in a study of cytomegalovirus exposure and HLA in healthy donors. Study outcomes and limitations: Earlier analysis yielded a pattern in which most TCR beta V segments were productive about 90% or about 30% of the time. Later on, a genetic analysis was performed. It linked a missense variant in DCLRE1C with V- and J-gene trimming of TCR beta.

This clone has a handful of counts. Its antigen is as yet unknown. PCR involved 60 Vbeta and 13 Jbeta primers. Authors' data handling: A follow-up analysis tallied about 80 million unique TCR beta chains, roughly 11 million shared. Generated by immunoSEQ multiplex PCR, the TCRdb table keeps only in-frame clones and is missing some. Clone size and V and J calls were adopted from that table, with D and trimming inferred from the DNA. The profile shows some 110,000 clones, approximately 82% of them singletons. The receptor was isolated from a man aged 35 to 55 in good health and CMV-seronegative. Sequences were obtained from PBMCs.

The CDR3 nucleotides are TGCGCCAGCAGCTCGAGGGGGTACGAGCAGTACTTC. It yields the protein CASSSRGYEQYF. The rearrangement uses TRBV5-1 and TRBJ2-7; D might be TRBD1 (6 bases). CDR3 length: 12 residues. Germline-derived CDR1 and CDR2 are SGHRS and YFSETQ. Trimming took 3 bases from V and 4 from J, leaving 8 bases between them.